The source of this T cell receptor beta chain is a study of T cells in tuberculosis. Whole-study findings and limits: Shorter CDR3-alpha in active tuberculosis partly drove smaller distances.

On this clone itself: Antigen specificity is unknown.

Germline V gives CDR1 MNHEY, CDR2 SMNVEV (reference sequence). After removal of 5 bases from V and 0 bases from J, the junction contained 8 bases not matched to a gene. This CDR3 contains 16 residues. TCRdb's table, derived via immunoSEQ multiplex PCR, lists solely in-frame clones and lacks some. Among 25,000 to 35,000 clones listed, 94% were seen once. This TCR came from a donor between 10 and 35 years old with latent tuberculosis or without tuberculosis infection. The chain employs TRBV27 and TRBJ2-7; TRBD1 matches 9 bases. The sequencing input was PBMCs. In DNA form, the CDR3 reads TGTGCCAGCAGTCCCGGGACAGGGAGCGCCTCCTACGAGCAGTACTTC. This gives the protein CASSPGTGSASYEQYF.